The clone carrying this T cell receptor beta chain appeared a few times. The antigen remains unidentified. Not enrolled were patients with uncontrolled infection, other autoimmune disease, pregnancy or lactation. The entry originates in a study of T cells in Graves' hyperthyroidism and ophthalmopathy. Study findings and constraints: Ophthalmopathy, as predicted by the model, came a median approximately 6.5 months after the prediction. Most clonotypes that expanded in the thyroid above 0.001 also showed up in blood.

V was cut by 0 bases and J by 0 bases, with 14 bases left in between. Germline CDR1 and CDR2: DFQATT and SNEGSKA (reference sequence). The CDR3 is 16 amino acids. Amplified regions were TCR beta CDR3 sequences from RNA transcripts. With the HTBI primer set, the TCR CDR3 went through a first round of RT-PCR. TCRdb itself ran the multiplex PCR reads through MiXCR, one entry per CDR3 protein. Of 660,000 or so distinct CDR3 sequences listed, about 45% are singletons. The receptor was derived from an adult man with Graves' disease, either hyperthyroidism or ophthalmopathy (not recorded which). The sample comprised peripheral blood or thyroid tissue (not recorded which). The chain is built from TRBV20-1 and TRBJ2-5, with a possible D match to TRBD1 (7 bases). The CDR3: CSARDARGAYQETQYF. In DNA form, the CDR3 reads TGCAGTGCTAGAGATGCCAGGGGGGCCTACCAAGAGACCCAGTACTTC.